This TCR beta chain was sequenced for a study of blood T cell repertoires in COVID-19. In the original processing: Amplified reference gene primers provided the basis for estimating nucleated cell counts. Clones were read by immunoSEQ multiplex PCR, and TCRdb kept only the in-frame ones, dropping some. V, J and clone size were drawn from that table, and D and trimming were deduced from the DNA. In the table there are 250,000 to 350,000 clones, around 87% of which are singletons. The CDR3 totals 15 residues. Germline CDR1 reads SGHTA; CDR2 reads FQGNSA. The ends lost 0 bases at V and 0 bases at J; junction bases unmatched: 1. This study enrolled people aged about 18 to 100 from about two dozen US geographic areas. Among Cohort 3 donors, those recovered had two negative PCRs, clearance, or symptom resolution.

This clonotype originated in a woman between 18 and 30 years old who had recovered from COVID-19. The specimen sequenced was PBMCs or T cells enriched from blood (not recorded which). J is TRBJ2-5 and V is TRBV7-2; 7 bases are shared with TRBD2. Here the CDR3 reads CASSLAGGYQETQYF. CDR3 coding DNA: TGTGCCAGCAGCTTAGCGGGGGGGTACCAAGAGACCCAGTACTTC.